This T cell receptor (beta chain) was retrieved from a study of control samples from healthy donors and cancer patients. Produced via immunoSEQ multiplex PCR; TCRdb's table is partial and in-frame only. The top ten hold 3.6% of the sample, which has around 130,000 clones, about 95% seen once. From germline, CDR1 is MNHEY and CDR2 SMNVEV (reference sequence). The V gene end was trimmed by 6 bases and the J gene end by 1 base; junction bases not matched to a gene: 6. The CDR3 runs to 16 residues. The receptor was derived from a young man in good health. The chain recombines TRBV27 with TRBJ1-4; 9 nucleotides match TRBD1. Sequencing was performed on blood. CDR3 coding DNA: TGTGCCAGCAGCGACAGGGGGTCCGGAACTAATGAAAAACTGTTTTTT. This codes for CASSDRGSGTNEKLFF.